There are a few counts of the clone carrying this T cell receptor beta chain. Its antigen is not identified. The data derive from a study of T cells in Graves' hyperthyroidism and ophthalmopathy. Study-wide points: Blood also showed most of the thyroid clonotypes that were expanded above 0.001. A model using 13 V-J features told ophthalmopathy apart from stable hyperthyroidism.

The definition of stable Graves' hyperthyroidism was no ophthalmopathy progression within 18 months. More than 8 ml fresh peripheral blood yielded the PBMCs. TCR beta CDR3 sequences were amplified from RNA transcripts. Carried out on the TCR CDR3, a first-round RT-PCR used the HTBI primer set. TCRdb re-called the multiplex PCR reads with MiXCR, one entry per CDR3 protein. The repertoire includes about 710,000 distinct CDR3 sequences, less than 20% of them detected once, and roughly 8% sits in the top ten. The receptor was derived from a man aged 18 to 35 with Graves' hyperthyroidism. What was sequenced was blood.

Here the CDR3 reads CASSQETETYNEQFF. CDR3 nucleotides: TGCGCCAGCAGCCAAGAAACAGAGACCTACAATGAGCAGTTCTTC. The V gene is TRBV4-3, the J gene TRBJ2-1; D is unclear. This CDR3 contains 15 residues. From germline, CDR1 is LGHNA and CDR2 YSLEER. V lost 0 bases and J lost 2, with 8 bases in between.